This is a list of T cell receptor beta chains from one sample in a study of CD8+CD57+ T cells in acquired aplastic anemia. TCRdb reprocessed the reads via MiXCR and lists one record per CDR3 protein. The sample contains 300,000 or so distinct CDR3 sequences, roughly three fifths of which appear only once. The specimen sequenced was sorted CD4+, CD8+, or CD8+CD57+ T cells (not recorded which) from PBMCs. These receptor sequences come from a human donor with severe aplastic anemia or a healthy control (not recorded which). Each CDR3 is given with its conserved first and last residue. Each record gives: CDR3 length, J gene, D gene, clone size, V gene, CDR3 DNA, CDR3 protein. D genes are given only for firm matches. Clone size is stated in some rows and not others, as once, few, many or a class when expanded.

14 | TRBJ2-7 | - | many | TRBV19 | TGTGCCAGTAGTATGTCTTGGGGACTCGGGGAGCAGTACTTC | CASSMSWGLGEQYF
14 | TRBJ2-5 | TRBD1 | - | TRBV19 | TGTGCCAGTAGTCACAGGGGGTATCAAGAGACCCAGTACTTC | CASSHRGYQETQYF
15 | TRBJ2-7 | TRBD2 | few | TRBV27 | TGTGCCAGCAGTTACCGACTAGCGGGGGGGGGGGAGCAGTACTTC | CASSYRLAGGGEQYF
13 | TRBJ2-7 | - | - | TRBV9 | TGTGCCAGCAGCGTGAAGGGCTCCTACGAGCAGTACTTC | CASSVKGSYEQYF
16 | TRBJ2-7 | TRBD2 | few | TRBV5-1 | TGCGCCAGCAGCTCGTATAAAGCGGGGGGGACCTACGAGCAGTACTTC | CASSSYKAGGTYEQYF
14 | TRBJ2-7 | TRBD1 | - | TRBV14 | TGTGCCAGCAGCCAAGCGACAGGGCCCTACGAGCAGTACTTC | CASSQATGPYEQYF
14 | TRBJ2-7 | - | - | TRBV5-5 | TGTGCCAGCAGCTTGGCCCAGGCCAACTACGAGCAGTACTTC | CASSLAQANYEQYF
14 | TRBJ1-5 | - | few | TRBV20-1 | TGCAGTGCCACCGGACAGCGTAGCAATCAGCCCCAGCATTTT | CSATGQRSNQPQHF
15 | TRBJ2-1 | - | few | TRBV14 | TGTGCCAGCAGCCTACTAGGGGGGGCCTACAATGAGCAGTTCTTC | CASSLLGGAYNEQFF
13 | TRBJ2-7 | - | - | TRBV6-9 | TGTGCCAGCAGTTACATAGGGACCTACGAGCAGTACTTC | CASSYIGTYEQYF
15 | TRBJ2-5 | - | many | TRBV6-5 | TGTGCCAGCAGCCCCGCGGGGGCGAGGGGAGGGAACCAGTACTTC | CASSPAGARGGNQYF
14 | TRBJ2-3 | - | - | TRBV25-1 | TGTGCCAGCAGTGAAGAAGAGTATTCAGATACGCAGTATTTT | CASSEEEYSDTQYF
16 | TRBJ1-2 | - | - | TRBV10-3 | TGTGCCATCAGACTAAACGCGGGTGGACAGCTCTATGGCTACACCTTC | CAIRLNAGGQLYGYTF
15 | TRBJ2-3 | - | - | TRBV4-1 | TGCGCCAGCAGCCAAGTGTGGTTTAGCACAGATACGCAGTATTTT | CASSQVWFSTDTQYF
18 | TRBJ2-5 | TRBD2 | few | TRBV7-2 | TGTGCCAGCAGCTTAGGTCGTCGACTAGCGGGGGATATGGAGACCCAGTACTTC | CASSLGRRLAGDMETQYF
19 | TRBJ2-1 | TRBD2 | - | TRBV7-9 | TGTGCCAGCAGCTTACCGCGGGATAGCGGGGCGAGCTCCTACAATGAGCAGTTCTTC | CASSLPRDSGASSYNEQFF
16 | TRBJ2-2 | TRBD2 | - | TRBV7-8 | TGTGCCAGCAGCTTAGTACAGCGGGGGATCACCGGGGAGCTGTTTTTT | CASSLVQRGITGELFF
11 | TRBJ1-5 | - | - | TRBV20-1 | TGCAGTGCCCGGCTAGGGGATACGCAGCATTTT | CSARLGDTQHF
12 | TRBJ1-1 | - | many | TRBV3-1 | TGTGCCAGCAGCCGGGTTGGGGCCGAAGCTTTCTTT | CASSRVGAEAFF
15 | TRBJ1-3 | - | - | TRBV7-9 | TGTGCCAGCAGCTCCGGCGGAAGCTCTGGAAACACCATATATTTT | CASSSGGSSGNTIYF
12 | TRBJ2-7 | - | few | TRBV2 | TGTGCCAGCAGTGGTAGGTTCTACGAGCAGTACTTC | CASSGRFYEQYF
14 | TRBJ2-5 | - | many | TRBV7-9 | TGTGCCAGCAGCTTATCCGGCGACGCGGAGACCCAGTACTTC | CASSLSGDAETQYF
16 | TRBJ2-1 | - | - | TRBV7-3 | TGTGCCAGCAGCTTAGACGGGGGCGGGAGTGGTCGGGAGCAGTTCTTC | CASSLDGGGSGREQFF
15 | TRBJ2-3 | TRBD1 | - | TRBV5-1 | TGCGCCAGCAGCAAGATACAGGGGAGCACAGATACGCAGTATTTT | CASSKIQGSTDTQYF
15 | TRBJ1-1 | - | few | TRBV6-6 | TGTGCCAGCAGTTACCAAGGGGACACCGCCACTGAAGCTTTCTTT | CASSYQGDTATEAFF
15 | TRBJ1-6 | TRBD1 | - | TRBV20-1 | TGCAGTGCTCGCCCCCCCGGGACAGAAAATTCACCCCTCCACTTT | CSARPPGTENSPLHF
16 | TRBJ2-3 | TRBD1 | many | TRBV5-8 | TGTGCCAGCAGCGGGACAGTCCCCGGGGCCACAGATACGCAGTATTTT | CASSGTVPGATDTQYF
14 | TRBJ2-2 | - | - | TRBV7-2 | TGTGCCACCTATGAGTACGTCGGCACCGGGGAGCTGTTTTTT | CATYEYVGTGELFF
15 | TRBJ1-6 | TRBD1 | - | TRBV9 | TGTGCCAGCAGCGTGACAGGGTTCTTTAATTCACCCCTCCACTTT | CASSVTGFFNSPLHF
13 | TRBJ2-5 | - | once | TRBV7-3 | TGTGCCAGCTCTTATGGGTACCAAGAGACCCAGTACTTC | CASSYGYQETQYF
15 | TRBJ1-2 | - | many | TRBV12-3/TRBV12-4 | TGTGCCAGCAGTCGAGCATCAGGGTCGGGCTATGGCTACACCTTC | CASSRASGSGYGYTF
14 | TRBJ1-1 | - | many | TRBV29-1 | TGCAGCGTTGAAGATAGGGGGGTAAACACTGAAGCTTTCTTT | CSVEDRGVNTEAFF
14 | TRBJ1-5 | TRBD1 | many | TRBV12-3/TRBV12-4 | TGTGCCAGCACCCGACAGGGAAGCAATCAGCCCCAGCATTTT | CASTRQGSNQPQHF
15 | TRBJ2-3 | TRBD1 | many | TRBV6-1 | TGTGCCAGCAGTGGACAGGGGGTAGGAACAGATACGCAGTATTTT | CASSGQGVGTDTQYF
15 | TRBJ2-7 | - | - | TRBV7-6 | TGTGCCAGCAGCTTAGGGTTAGCGCCTCACTACGAGCAGTACTTC | CASSLGLAPHYEQYF
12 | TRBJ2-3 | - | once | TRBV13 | TGTGCCAGCAGCTTAGGGGTAGTTACGCAGTATTTT | CASSLGVVTQYF
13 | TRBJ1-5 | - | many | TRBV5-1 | TGCGCCAGCAGCAAGGACAGCTATCAGCCCCAGCATTTT | CASSKDSYQPQHF
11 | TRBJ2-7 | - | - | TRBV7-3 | TGTGCCAGCAGCTCTACACAGGGTCTAAACTTC | CASSSTQGLNF
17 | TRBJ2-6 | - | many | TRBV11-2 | TGTGCCAGCAGCTCCTCTGGGATTTACTCTGGGGCCAACGTCCTGACTTTC | CASSSSGIYSGANVLTF
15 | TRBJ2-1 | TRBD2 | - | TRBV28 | TGTGCCAGCAGTTTATTGGCGGGGGGGCTAAATGAGCAGTTCTTC | CASSLLAGGLNEQFF
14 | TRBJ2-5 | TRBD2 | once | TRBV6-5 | TGTGCCAGCAGTCTAGGACTAGTTCGCGAGACCCAGTACTTC | CASSLGLVRETQYF
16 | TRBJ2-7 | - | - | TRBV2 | TGTGCCAGCAGTGAATTTCCTAGCGCGAGCTCCTACGAGCAGTACTTC | CASSEFPSASSYEQYF
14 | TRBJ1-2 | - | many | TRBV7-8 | TGTGCCAGCAGCTCAGGGTTGCGGCGGGATGGCTACACCTTC | CASSSGLRRDGYTF
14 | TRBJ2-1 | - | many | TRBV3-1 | TGTGCCAGCAGCCCGGACGGGGGATACAATGAGCAGTTCTTC | CASSPDGGYNEQFF
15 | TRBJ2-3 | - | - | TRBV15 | TGTGCCACCTGCAGAGGTAAGGGGGGGCCAGATACGCAGTATTTT | CATCRGKGGPDTQYF